This TCR beta chain was profiled in a study of blood T cell repertoires in COVID-19. V dropped 3 bases and J dropped 4 bases, with 13 bases sitting between them. Germline V lookup: CDR1 SGHDT, CDR2 YYEEEE. This CDR3 comprises 15 residues. Produced via immunoSEQ multiplex PCR; TCRdb's table is partial and in-frame only. The repertoire holds approximately 270,000 clones, with about 90% as singletons. What was sequenced was peripheral blood. This receptor was identified in a man younger than 30 with active or convalescent COVID-19. This chain uses TRBV5-6 with TRBJ1-4; D ambiguous. In DNA, the CDR3 is TGTGCCAGCAGCTCGGTCCGGGATTTTAATGAAAAACTGTTTTTT. This sequence encodes CASSSVRDFNEKLFF.